At least ten counts were recorded for the clone carrying this TCR beta chain. Its target is not known. The sample comes from a study of HIV-infected children after antiretroviral therapy interruption. Study results and caveats: Naive CD4+ sequences overlapped less between time points once interruption began. By the end of treatment interruption, naive CD4+ clonality (Gini) increased. Some non-naive CD45RA+ T cells might be present among sorted naive cells.

The TCR library was built from RNA with a 3' RACE protocol and unique molecular identifiers. TCRdb reanalysed the 3' RACE reads using MiXCR and keeps one entry per CDR3 protein. The sample carries about 46,000 distinct CDR3 sequences, 4.3% recorded once. The V end was cut by 4 bases, the J end by 0 bases, with 3 bases between. The germline V gene has CDR1 SQVTM and CDR2 ANQGSEA. CDR3 size: 11 residues. Treatment here: PENTA 11 planned treatment interruption arm or continuous ART arm. From thawed PBMCs, naive CD4+ CD45RA+ CD45RO- T cells were sorted. The chain is built from TRBV29-1 and TRBJ1-1; D is unresolved. The receptor comes from a pool of human donors with HIV. The sample consisted of CD45RA+ CD4+ T cells from PBMCs, pooled from several time points, taken from a donor given antiretroviral therapy, either interrupted or continuous. Described subset: naive CD4+ CD45RA+ CD45RO- T cells. The CDR3 DNA follows: TGCAGCGTTGGTTTGAACACTGAAGCTTTCTTT. As protein: CSVGLNTEAFF.